The 26 T cell receptor beta chains in this list originate from one sample, sequenced in a study of blood T cell repertoires in COVID-19. Assay used: immunoSEQ multiplex PCR; TCRdb lists only in-frame clones, some missing. The sample holds nearly 200,000 clones; approximately 84% are singletons and the top ten take around 5.5%. Source material: peripheral blood. Receptors originate from a woman aged 70 to 79 with active or convalescent COVID-19.

The chain joins TRBV24-1 to TRBJ2-3; no firm D call. Trimming stripped 3 bases from V and 2 bases from J, with 8 bases between. Per germline, CDR1 KGHDR and CDR2 SFDVKD. This CDR3 comprises 14 residues. In DNA form, the CDR3 reads TGTGCCACCAGTGATACTCGAAACACAGATACGCAGTATTTT. It encodes CATSDTRNTDTQYF.

The rearrangement uses TRBV19 and TRBJ1-5; a possible D gene is TRBD1 (5 bases). Deletions cut 4 bases from V and 0 bases from J, with 7 bases between. Germline CDR1 is LNHDA and CDR2 is SQIVND (reference sequence). The CDR3 length is 14 residues. The CDR3 loop is CASSTGLSNQPQHF. CDR3 sequence (DNA): TGTGCCAGTAGTACGGGACTTAGCAATCAGCCCCAGCATTTT. Supplemented by reference TRBV19 and TRBJ1-5, the full variable domain reads DGGITQSPKYLFRKEGQNVTLSCEQNLNHDAMYWYRQDPGQGLRLIYYSQIVNDFQKGDIAEGYSVSREKKESFPLTVTSAQKNPTAFYLCASSTGLSNQPQHFGDGTRLSIL.

The chain has TRBV7-9 and TRBJ2-5; weak D call: TRBD1 (5 bases). There are 15 residues in the CDR3. V lost 4 bases to trimming and J lost 4 bases, with 16 bases between them. Germline-derived CDR1 and CDR2 are SEHNR and FQNEAQ (reference sequence). The CDR3 bases are TGTGCCAGCAGCTCGTCTGGCAGGGTGGCAGAGACCCAGTACTTC. Residues: CASSSSGRVAETQYF.

The chain is built from TRBV11-2 and TRBJ2-1; the D gene is possibly TRBD2 (7 bases). Looked up from germline, CDR1 is SGHAT and CDR2 is FQNNGV. Trimming took 1 base from V and 1 from J, leaving 14 bases between them. This CDR3 region has 17 residues. The CDR3 here is CASSLGNREGSYNEQFF. The CDR3 coding sequence is TGTGCCAGCAGCTTAGGGAACAGGGAGGGATCCTACAATGAGCAGTTCTTC.

Worth noting for this clone: The same CDR3 is also encoded by other DNA sequences in this sample. The genes are TRBV7-3 and TRBJ2-5; 8 bases fit TRBD2. CDR1 and CDR2 from the germline V gene are SGHTA and FQGTGA. The CDR3 contains 14 residues. Germline trimming cut 5 bases from V and 4 bases from J; bases unmatched to any gene: 6. As DNA, the CDR3 is TGTGCCAGCAGCCCCAGCGGGAGTGGAGAGACCCAGTACTTC. This sequence encodes CASSPSGSGETQYF. Using reference TRBV7-3 and TRBJ2-5 for the parts outside the CDR3, the full variable domain is GAGVSQTPSNKVTEKGKYVELRCDPISGHTALYWYRQSLGQGPEFLIYFQGTGAADDSGLPNDRFFAVRPEGSVSTLKIQRTERGDSAVYLCASSPSGSGETQYFGPGTRLLVL.

V and J are TRBV11-3 and TRBJ2-1; 8 positions agree with TRBD2. Looked up from germline, CDR1 is SGHNT and CDR2 is YENEEA. This CDR3 has 15 amino acids. The trim removed 5 bases at V and 0 bases at J, leaving 3 bases unmatched. The CDR3 is CASSRSGNSYNEQFF. The DNA for the CDR3 is TGTGCCAGCAGCCGTAGCGGGAACTCCTACAATGAGCAGTTCTTC.

The V and J genes are TRBV28 and TRBJ1-2, with D maybe TRBD1 (5 bases). This CDR3 spans 12 amino acids. V lost 3 bases and J 8 bases, leaving 10 bases between the germline ends. Germline-derived CDR1 and CDR2 are MDHEN and SYDVKM. The CDR3 DNA sequence: TGTGCCAGCAGTTTGGCAGGGCTGGGCTACACCTTC. Translating gives CASSLAGLGYTF.

The J gene is TRBJ1-5, the V gene TRBV7-9; no clear D gene. Germline CDR1 SEHNR, CDR2 FQNEAQ (reference sequence). CDR3 length: 15 amino acids. The ends were cut back, 3 bases at V and 5 bases at J, with 14 bases in the middle. CDR3 bases: TGTGCCAGCAGCTTCGATCGGGGTTGGGATCAGCCCCAGCATTTT. Protein sequence: CASSFDRGWDQPQHF.

The rearrangement links TRBV7-9 to TRBJ2-1; 12 bases match TRBD2. The V segment lost 5 bases and the J segment 15 bases; nucleotides outside the gene matches: 17. Germline V lookup: CDR1 SEHNR, CDR2 FQNEAQ (reference sequence). The CDR3 extends over 16 amino acids. The CDR3 DNA is TGTGCCAGCAGCACCGGGACGTGGACTAGCGGGATTCATCCGTTCTTC. Protein: CASSTGTWTSGIHPFF. Supplemented by reference TRBV7-9 and TRBJ2-1, the full variable domain reads DTGVSQNPRHKITKRGQNVTFRCDPISEHNRLYWYRQTLGQGPEFLTYFQNEAQLEKSRLLSDRFSAERPKGSFSTLEIQRTEQGDSAMYLCASSTGTWTSGIHPFFGPGTRLTVL.

J is TRBJ2-2 and V is TRBV19; 12 bases agree with TRBD2. The CDR3 is 18 residues long. J gave up 4 bases and V 1 base, and 7 bases lay outside the gene matches. CDR1 is LNHDA, CDR2 SQIVND, per germline (reference sequence). CDR3 amino acids: CASSIVRLAGVRTGELFF. CDR3 bases: TGTGCCAGTAGTATAGTGAGACTAGCGGGAGTCCGCACCGGGGAGCTGTTTTTT.

The V and J genes are TRBV7-8 and TRBJ2-7; a weak D match, TRBD1 (6 bases). This CDR3 spans 20 amino acids. V shed 4 bases and J shed 2 bases, with 30 bases lying between them. CDR1 and CDR2 from the germline V gene are SGHVS and FQNEAQ. For the CDR3, the DNA is TGTGCCAGCAGCTCCCCACACACGCCGTCCCCAGAAGACAGGCCCTACGAGCAGTACTTC. Residues: CASSSPHTPSPEDRPYEQYF.

J is TRBJ1-6 and V is TRBV27; D call uncertain. The CDR3 has 16 amino acids. The germline V gene encodes CDR1 MNHEY and CDR2 SMNVEV (reference sequence). Between the trimmed V and J ends, which lost 2 bases and 4 bases, there was a span of 12 bases. Here the CDR3 DNA reads TGTGCCAGCAGTTTACGGGGATTGGGGTATAATTCACCCCTCCACTTT. Its protein is CASSLRGLGYNSPLHF.

The V gene is TRBV28, the J gene TRBJ1-2, with a possible D match to TRBD1 (6 bases). The CDR3 is 15 residues long. The germline gives CDR1 MDHEN, CDR2 SYDVKM. Trimming cost V 3 bases and J 5 bases, with 16 bases left between them. Here the CDR3 reads CASSFSGGGLYGYTF. The CDR3 DNA follows: TGTGCCAGCAGTTTTTCGGGGGGCGGCCTATATGGCTACACCTTC.

This rearrangement joins TRBV29-1 to TRBJ1-5; D unclear. The CDR3 runs 13 residues. Trimming took 4 bases from V and 0 from J, leaving 7 bases between them. Germline lookup yields CDR1 SQVTM and CDR2 ANQGSEA. In nucleotides, the CDR3 is TGCAGCGTTGCAGAACTTAGCAATCAGCCCCAGCATTTT. It translates to CSVAELSNQPQHF.

This chain links TRBV12-3 or TRBV12-4 with TRBJ2-1; D perhaps matches TRBD2 (5 bases). CDR3 length: 12 amino acids. Between the trimmed V and J ends, which lost 5 bases and 10 bases, there was a span of 12 bases. CDR3 residues: CASSKLDEEQFF. CDR3 DNA sequence: TGTGCCAGCAGTAAACTAGATGAGGAGCAGTTCTTC.

The chain's CDR3 is CASSPRDRDTDTQYF. The DNA for the CDR3 is TGCGCCAGCAGCCCCCGGGACAGGGACACAGATACGCAGTATTTT. This chain connects TRBV5-1 to TRBJ2-3; 9 bases agree with TRBD1. The CDR3 length is 15 residues. The germline CDR1 and CDR2 sequences are SGHRS and YFSETQ. With 4 bases clipped from V and 2 bases from J, the junction kept 5 bases outside the gene matches.

V gene TRBV2 combines with J gene TRBJ2-7; D not certain. Germline V gene lookup returns CDR1 SNHLY and CDR2 FYNNEI. The ends were cut back, 7 bases at V and 5 bases at J, with 12 bases in the middle. This CDR3 is 12 amino acids long. DNA of the CDR3: TGTGCCAGCACACTGATTTTGGACGAGCAGTACTTC. It encodes CASTLILDEQYF.

The chain joins TRBV28 to TRBJ2-3; D remains unclear. Germline V CDR1 and CDR2: MDHEN, SYDVKM. V was shortened by 3 bases and J by 7 bases, with 8 bases between the two germline ends. The CDR3 totals 12 residues. The CDR3 DNA sequence: TGTGCCAGCAGTTTGGCCGTTCATACGCAGTATTTT. It translates to CASSLAVHTQYF.

This clone was seen only a few times. The identical CDR3 is also encoded by other nucleotide sequences in the sample. The chain combines TRBV7-3 with TRBJ2-1, with 11 nucleotides matching TRBD1. The CDR3 spans 16 residues. The germline CDR1 and CDR2 sequences are SGHTA and FQGTGA. The J segment lost 6 bases and the V segment lost 4 bases, leaving 8 bases of the junction unmatched. The CDR3 reads CASSSDRDRGGNEQFF. CDR3 DNA sequence: TGTGCCAGCAGCTCCGACCGGGACAGGGGGGGCAATGAGCAGTTCTTC. Combining the CDR3 with reference TRBV7-3 and TRBJ2-1 gives the whole variable domain GAGVSQTPSNKVTEKGKYVELRCDPISGHTALYWYRQSLGQGPEFLIYFQGTGAADDSGLPNDRFFAVRPEGSVSTLKIQRTERGDSAVYLCASSSDRDRGGNEQFFGPGTRLTVL.

The chain couples TRBV19 to TRBJ1-5; no reliable D call. V was trimmed by 4 bases and J by 4 bases, leaving 14 bases between them. The CDR3 contains 15 residues. Germline CDR1 LNHDA, CDR2 SQIVND (reference sequence). CDR3 loop: CASSNLKGGNQPQHF. In DNA form, the CDR3 reads TGTGCCAGTAGTAATCTCAAGGGAGGAAATCAGCCCCAGCATTTT.

The chain has TRBV24-1 and TRBJ2-5, with 9 bases fitting TRBD1. Germline lookup yields CDR1 KGHDR and CDR2 SFDVKD. After removal of 5 bases from V and 5 bases from J, the junction contained 14 bases not matched to a gene. CDR3 size: 17 residues. The CDR3 DNA reads as TGTGCCACCAGTGGTCTGCGGGGACAGGGTATTGGGGAGACCCAGTACTTC. Its translation: CATSGLRGQGIGETQYF.

This clone was seen only a few times. The CDR3 spells CASSLIAGNGYTF. For the CDR3, the DNA is TGTGCCAGCAGTCTAATAGCAGGGAATGGCTACACCTTC. J is TRBJ1-2 and V is TRBV27; maybe TRBD1 (5 bases). Per germline, CDR1 MNHEY and CDR2 SMNVEV (reference sequence). The CDR3 is 13 amino acids. The ends were cut back, 5 bases at V and 6 bases at J, with 13 bases in the middle.

CDR3 nucleotide sequence: TGTGCCAGCAGTTACAGGGAGAACACTGAAGCTTTCTTT. Residues: CASSYRENTEAFF. The chain is built from TRBV27 and TRBJ1-1; tentatively, D is TRBD1 (6 bases). Trimming pared 4 bases from V and 1 base from J, leaving 7 bases between. CDR1 is MNHEY and CDR2 is SMNVEV in the germline V gene (reference sequence). The CDR3 is 13 amino acids.

The rearrangement uses TRBV27 and TRBJ1-2; tentative D call: TRBD1 (6 bases). Looked up from germline, CDR1 is MNHEY and CDR2 is SMNVEV (reference sequence). Trimming shortened V by 7 bases and J by 5 bases, and 26 bases separated the two germline ends. The CDR3 loop spans 17 amino acids. CDR3 bases: TGTGCCAGCACCCGGGGGGGCGTACCAAGTCAGGAATATGGCTACACCTTC. Translated, it gives CASTRGGVPSQEYGYTF.

In this sample, this clone turned up once. This rearrangement joins TRBV9 to TRBJ1-2, with 7 bases that match TRBD1. Germline V gives CDR1 SGDLS, CDR2 YYNGEE. V shed 5 bases, J shed 1 base, and the junction held 5 bases outside the gene matches. The CDR3 covers 14 residues. The CDR3 region is CASSRWDSNYGYTF. As DNA, the CDR3 is TGTGCCAGCAGTAGATGGGACAGTAACTATGGCTACACCTTC.

This clone has a single count. This chain links TRBV24-1 with TRBJ2-1; TRBD2 agrees at 10 bases. J was trimmed by 0 bases and V by 3 bases; bases with no gene match: 7. This CDR3 region has 18 residues. CDR1 is KGHDR, CDR2 SFDVKD, per germline. CDR3 sequence reads: CATSDPSSSGSSYNEQFF. CDR3 nucleotides: TGTGCCACCAGTGATCCGAGCTCTAGCGGGAGCTCCTACAATGAGCAGTTCTTC.